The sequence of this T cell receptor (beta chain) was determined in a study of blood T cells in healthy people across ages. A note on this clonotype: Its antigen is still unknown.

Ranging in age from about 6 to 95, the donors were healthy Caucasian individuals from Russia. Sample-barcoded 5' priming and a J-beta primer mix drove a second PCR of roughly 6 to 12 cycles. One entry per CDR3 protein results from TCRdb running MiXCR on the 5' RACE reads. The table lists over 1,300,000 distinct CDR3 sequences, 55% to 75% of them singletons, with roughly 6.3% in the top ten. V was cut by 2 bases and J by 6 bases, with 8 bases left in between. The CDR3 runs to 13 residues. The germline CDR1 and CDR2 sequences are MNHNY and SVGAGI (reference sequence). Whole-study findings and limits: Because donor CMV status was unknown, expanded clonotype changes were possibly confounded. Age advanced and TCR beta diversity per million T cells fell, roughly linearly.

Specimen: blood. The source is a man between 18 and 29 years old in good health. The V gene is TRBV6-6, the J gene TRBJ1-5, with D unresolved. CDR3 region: CASSYHQSQPQHF. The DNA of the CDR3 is TGTGCCAGCAGTTACCACCAGTCTCAGCCCCAGCATTTT.